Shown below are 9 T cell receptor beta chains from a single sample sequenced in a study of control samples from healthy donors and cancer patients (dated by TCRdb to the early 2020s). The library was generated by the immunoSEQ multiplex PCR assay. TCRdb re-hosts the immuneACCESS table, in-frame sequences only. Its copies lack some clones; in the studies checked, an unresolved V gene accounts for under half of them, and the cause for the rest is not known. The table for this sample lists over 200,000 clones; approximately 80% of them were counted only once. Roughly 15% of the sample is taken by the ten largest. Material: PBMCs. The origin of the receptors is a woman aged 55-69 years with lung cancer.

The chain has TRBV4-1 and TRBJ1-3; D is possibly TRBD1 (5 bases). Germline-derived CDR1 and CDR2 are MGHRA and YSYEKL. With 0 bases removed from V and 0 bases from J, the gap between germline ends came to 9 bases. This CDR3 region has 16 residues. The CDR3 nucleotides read TGCGCCAGCAGCCAAGAGGTGGGGACCTCTGGAAACACCATATATTTT. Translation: CASSQEVGTSGNTIYF.

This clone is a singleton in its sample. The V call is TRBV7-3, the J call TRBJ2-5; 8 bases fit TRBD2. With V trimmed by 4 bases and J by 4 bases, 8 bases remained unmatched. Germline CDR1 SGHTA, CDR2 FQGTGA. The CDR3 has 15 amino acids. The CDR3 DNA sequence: TGTGCCAGCAGCTCTAGCGGGCCCCCGGGAGAGACCCAGTACTTC. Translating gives CASSSSGPPGETQYF.

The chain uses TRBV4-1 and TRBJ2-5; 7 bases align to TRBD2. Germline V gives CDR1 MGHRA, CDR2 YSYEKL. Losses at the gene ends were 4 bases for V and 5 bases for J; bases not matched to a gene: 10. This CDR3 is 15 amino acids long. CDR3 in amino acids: CASSPSEGRAETQYF. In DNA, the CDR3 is TGCGCCAGCAGCCCCTCGGAAGGGAGGGCGGAGACCCAGTACTTC.

In nucleotides, the CDR3 is TGTGCCAGCACCTCAAGTGCGGCAGGAGCCTATAATTCACCCCTCCACTTT. Translating it yields CASTSSAAGAYNSPLHF. The J gene is TRBJ1-6, the V gene TRBV2; D is undetermined. Trimming cost V 7 bases and J 2 bases, with 18 bases left between them. The CDR3 loop spans 17 amino acids. Germline V lookup: CDR1 SNHLY, CDR2 FYNNEI.

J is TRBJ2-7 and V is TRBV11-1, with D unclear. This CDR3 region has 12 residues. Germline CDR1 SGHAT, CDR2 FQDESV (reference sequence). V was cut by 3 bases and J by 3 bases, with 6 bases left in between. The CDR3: CASSFGRYEQYF. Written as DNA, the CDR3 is TGTGCCAGCAGCTTCGGACGCTACGAGCAGTACTTC.

The CDR3 protein is CASSQTTTGNTEAFF. In DNA form, the CDR3 reads TGTGCCAGCAGCCAAACCACAACAGGTAACACTGAAGCTTTCTTT. The rearrangement links TRBV16 to TRBJ1-1; D possibly corresponds to TRBD1 (5 bases). The CDR3 is 15 amino acids. Germline V CDR1 and CDR2: KGHSY, FQNENV. The V end lost 2 bases, the J end lost 2 bases, and 12 bases lay between the germline ends.

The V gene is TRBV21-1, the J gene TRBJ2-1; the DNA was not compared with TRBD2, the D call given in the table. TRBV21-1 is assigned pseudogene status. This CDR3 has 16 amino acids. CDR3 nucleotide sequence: TGTGCCAGCAACTCGAATCTAGCGGGGGAGAACAATGAGCAGTTCTTC. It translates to CASNSNLAGENNEQFF.

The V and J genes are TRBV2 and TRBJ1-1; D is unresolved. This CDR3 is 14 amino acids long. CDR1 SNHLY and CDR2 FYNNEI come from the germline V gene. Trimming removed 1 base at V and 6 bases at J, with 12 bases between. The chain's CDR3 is CASSEVIASAEAFF. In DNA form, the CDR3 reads TGTGCCAGCAGTGAAGTGATAGCCTCCGCTGAAGCTTTCTTT.

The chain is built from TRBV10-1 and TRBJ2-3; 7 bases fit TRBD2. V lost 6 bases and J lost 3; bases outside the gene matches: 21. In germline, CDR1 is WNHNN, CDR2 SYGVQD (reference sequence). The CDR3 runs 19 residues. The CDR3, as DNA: TGCGCCAGCAGCCCGAGACTAGCCGAAATCTCGGTCGCTACAGATACGCAGTATTTT. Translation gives CASSPRLAEISVATDTQYF.